The 18 T cell receptor beta chains listed next were all sequenced from one sample in a study of T cell clonotyping in hematopoietic cell transplantation. The data were produced by immunoSEQ multiplex PCR, yet TCRdb's version contains in-frame clones alone and is incomplete. This table holds tens of thousands of clones, about 93% found once. Time point reported: recipient sample about 28 days before transplant, after cytoreduction. Sequenced here: peripheral blood mononuclear cells, sampled before stem cell transplant. These receptors were obtained from a man between 45 and 60 years old with acute myeloid leukemia. Some clones in this sample may be carry-over from other donors' samples.

A single count supports this clone. This sequence joins TRBV16 and TRBJ1-1; 8 bases map to TRBD1. CDR3 length equals 15 residues. The germline gives CDR1 KGHSY, CDR2 FQNENV. V was clipped by 2 bases and J by 1 base; unmatched bases: 3. CDR3 sequence reads: CASSQPTGENTEAFF. As DNA, the CDR3 is TGTGCCAGCAGCCAACCGACAGGGGAGAACACTGAAGCTTTCTTT.

V usage is TRBV7-9 and J usage is TRBJ1-1; a possible D gene is TRBD1 (5 bases). Trimming removed 3 bases from V and 0 bases from J, with 14 bases in between. Germline lookup yields CDR1 SEHNR and CDR2 FQNEAQ (reference sequence). The CDR3 totals 16 residues. This CDR3 is CASSFEPGIMNTEAFF. The CDR3 nucleotides read TGTGCCAGCAGCTTTGAGCCAGGGATTATGAACACTGAAGCTTTCTTT. The variable domain in full, completed from reference TRBV7-9 and TRBJ1-1, reads DTGVSQNPRHKITKRGQNVTFRCDPISEHNRLYWYRQTLGQGPEFLTYFQNEAQLEKSRLLSDRFSAERPKGSFSTLEIQRTEQGDSAMYLCASSFEPGIMNTEAFFGQGTRLTVV.

The chain carries TRBV27 and TRBJ2-2; a possible D gene is TRBD2 (5 bases). Looked up from germline, CDR1 is MNHEY and CDR2 is SMNVEV (reference sequence). Trimming stripped 5 bases from V and 3 bases from J, with 10 bases between. This CDR3 is 14 amino acids long. For the CDR3, the DNA is TGTGCCAGCAGTCTGGACTTGTACACCGGGGAGCTGTTTTTT. Protein product: CASSLDLYTGELFF.

As for this clone: A junction end diverges from the germline sequence, so it may reflect a read error. This rearrangement joins TRBV5-4 to TRBJ1-1; weak D call: TRBD1 (5 bases). Looked up from germline, CDR1 is SGHNT and CDR2 is YYREEE (reference sequence). This CDR3 has 13 amino acids. The CDR3 DNA reads TGTGCCAGCAGCCTACAGGACGCAGGCAATGGGGTCTTT. As protein: CASSLQDAGNGVF.

The chain is built from TRBV9 and TRBJ2-2; D not resolved. This CDR3 region has 12 residues. Trimming stripped 0 bases from V and 7 bases from J, with 4 bases between. CDR1 and CDR2 (germline): SGDLS, YYNGEE. CDR3 nucleotides: TGTGCCAGCAGCGTAGGGGGCGGGGAGCTGTTTTTT. It translates to CASSVGGGELFF.

The chain joins TRBV29-1 to TRBJ2-5, with TRBD2 matching over 13 bases. V dropped 6 bases and J dropped 5; count of bases not matched to a gene: 6. The CDR3 loop spans 14 amino acids. CDR1 is SQVTM and CDR2 is ANQGSEA in the germline V gene. The CDR3 DNA reads TGCAGCGTGGGACTAGCGGGATTGAGGGAGACCCAGTACTTC. It encodes CSVGLAGLRETQYF. Combining the CDR3 with reference TRBV29-1 and TRBJ2-5 gives the whole variable domain SAVISQKPSRDICQRGTSLTIQCQVDSQVTMMFWYRQQPGQSLTLIATANQGSEATYESGFVIDKFPISRPNLTFSTLTVSNMSPEDSSIYLCSVGLAGLRETQYFGPGTRLLVL.

This chain connects TRBV29-1 to TRBJ1-1; D gene uncertain. The V end lost 7 bases, the J end lost 5 bases, and 8 bases lay between the germline ends. CDR1 is SQVTM, CDR2 ANQGSEA, per germline. The CDR3 has 10 amino acids. CDR3 coding DNA: TGCAGCGCAGTTGTTACTGAAGCTTTCTTT. Its translation is CSAVVTEAFF.

This CDR3 reads CAISESGGQGLAQFF. CDR3 in DNA: TGTGCCATCAGTGAGTCGGGGGGACAGGGTTTGGCGCAGTTCTTC. The chain combines TRBV10-3 with TRBJ2-1; TRBD1 matches at 9 bases. V was clipped by 0 bases and J by 12 bases; unmatched bases: 9. Germline CDR1 and CDR2: ENHRY and SYGVKD. The CDR3 has 15 amino acids.

The sample holds one count of this clone. The chain links TRBV10-3 to TRBJ2-7; D is unresolved. CDR1 ENHRY and CDR2 SYGVKD come from the germline V gene. This CDR3 is 15 amino acids long. The germline V and J ends were trimmed by 0 bases and 2 bases, with 11 bases remaining between them. The CDR3: CAISESKASTYEQYF. DNA of the CDR3: TGTGCCATCAGTGAGTCGAAAGCGTCTACCTACGAGCAGTACTTC.

The genes are TRBV19 and TRBJ2-6, with a possible D match to TRBD1 (6 bases). Trimming cost V 5 bases and J 4 bases, with 15 bases left between them. The CDR3 length is 16 residues. In germline, CDR1 is LNHDA, CDR2 SQIVND (reference sequence). Here the CDR3 reads CASSPFQGSGANVLTF. CDR3 nucleotides: TGTGCCAGTAGTCCCTTCCAGGGGTCGGGGGCCAACGTCCTGACTTTC.

The J gene is TRBJ2-3, the V gene TRBV30, with 9 bases lining up with TRBD2. The germline CDR1 and CDR2 sequences are GTSNPN and SVGIG (reference sequence). The CDR3 totals 20 residues. After removal of 2 bases from V and 0 bases from J, the junction contained 18 bases not matched to a gene. CDR3 loop: CAWSSMLAGGSILSTDTQYF. The CDR3 region has the DNA TGTGCCTGGAGTAGTATGCTGGCGGGAGGGAGTATCCTAAGCACAGATACGCAGTATTTT. Using reference TRBV30 and TRBJ2-3 for the parts outside the CDR3, the full variable domain is SQTIHQWPATLVQPVGSPLSLECTVEGTSNPNLYWYRQAAGRGLQLLFYSVGIGQISSEVPQNLSASRPQDRQFILSSKKLLLSDSGFYLCAWSSMLAGGSILSTDTQYFGPGTRLTVL.

This sequence joins TRBV21-1 and TRBJ2-2; the table's D call of TRBD2 was not tested on the DNA. TRBV21-1 is reported as a pseudogene. CDR3 length: 19 amino acids. The CDR3 is CASSNRLAGGSLNTGELFF. The DNA of the CDR3 is TGTGCCAGCAGCAATAGACTAGCGGGGGGGTCATTGAACACCGGGGAGCTGTTTTTT.

The CDR3: CAISEDAPGLAGGQFF. The CDR3 coding sequence is TGTGCCATCAGTGAGGACGCCCCGGGGCTAGCGGGGGGGCAGTTCTTC. The V gene is TRBV10-3, the J gene TRBJ2-1, with 11 bases fitting TRBD2. The CDR3 has 16 amino acids. The germline CDR1 and CDR2 sequences are ENHRY and SYGVKD. V dropped 2 bases and J dropped 12; count of bases not matched to a gene: 12.

The chain joins TRBV30 to TRBJ2-5; 7 positions match TRBD1. The CDR3 runs 14 residues. Germline V lookup: CDR1 GTSNPN, CDR2 SVGIG (reference sequence). V lost 0 bases and J lost 3; bases outside the gene matches: 4. In DNA form, the CDR3 reads TGTGCCTGGAGTGTTGGGACAGCTGAAGAGACCCAGTACTTC. This codes for CAWSVGTAEETQYF. The full variable domain, its missing parts supplied by reference TRBV30 and TRBJ2-5, is SQTIHQWPATLVQPVGSPLSLECTVEGTSNPNLYWYRQAAGRGLQLLFYSVGIGQISSEVPQNLSASRPQDRQFILSSKKLLLSDSGFYLCAWSVGTAEETQYFGPGTRLLVL.

The chain is built from TRBV11-2 and TRBJ2-3; possible D gene TRBD1, 6 bases. Germline CDR1 is SGHAT and CDR2 is FQNNGV. Trimming stripped 5 bases from V and 4 bases from J, with 16 bases between. The CDR3 has 15 residues. This CDR3 reads CASSGGGGPADTQYF. The CDR3, as DNA: TGTGCCAGCAGCGGGGGCGGTGGACCGGCAGATACGCAGTATTTT. The full variable domain, rest sourced from reference TRBV11-2 and TRBJ2-3, is EAGVAQSPRYKIIEKRQSVAFWCNPISGHATLYWYQQILGQGPKLLIQFQNNGVVDDSQLPKDRFSAERLKGVDSTLKIQPAKLEDSAVYLCASSGGGGPADTQYFGPGTRLTVL.

This chain connects TRBV29-1 to TRBJ2-1, with TRBD2 matching 7 bases. Germline lookup yields CDR1 SQVTM and CDR2 ANQGSEA. This CDR3 contains 20 residues. V lost 2 bases, J lost 0 bases, and 19 bases stayed unmatched. The CDR3 here is CSVENGERTRSLSSYNEQFF. The CDR3 DNA reads as TGCAGCGTTGAAAATGGGGAACGGACTAGAAGCCTTAGCTCCTACAATGAGCAGTTCTTC.

Notes on this clone: No conserved phenylalanine or tryptophan is present at the end of the CDR3, so a read error is the likely explanation. CDR3 loop: CASSYSGGSNSPLHS. The CDR3 DNA sequence: TGTGCCAGCAGTTACTCGGGGGGCTCTAATTCACCCCTCCACTCT. The gene calls are TRBV6-6 and TRBJ1-6, with D perhaps TRBD1 (6 bases). V was shortened by 0 bases and J by 6 bases, with 9 bases between the two germline ends. The CDR3 length is 15 residues. The germline gives CDR1 MNHNY, CDR2 SVGAGI (reference sequence).

The V and J genes are TRBV11-2 and TRBJ2-7; TRBD1 might be the D (6 bases). The CDR3 is 12 amino acids. Trimming cost V 7 bases and J 3 bases, with 10 bases left between them. CDR1 and CDR2 from the germline V gene are SGHAT and FQNNGV. The CDR3 sequence: CASTGAGYEQYF. In DNA, the CDR3 is TGTGCCAGCACAGGGGCGGGCTACGAGCAGTACTTC.